These 2 T cell receptor beta chains share one sample of origin, sequenced in a study of molecular identifiers for immune sequencing clone quantification (dated by TCRdb to between 2017 and 2018). The library was produced with PCR. Instrument used: Illumina HiSeq 4000. Clones were called with MiXCR by TCRdb after fastp trimmed the public reads at Q25, and only in-frame beta chains were retained. Here each entry gathers all rows of one CDR3 protein and keeps the most common genes and DNA. The sample table holds approximately 670,000 distinct CDR3 sequences, of which just under 20% were seen once. The top ten clonotypes cover roughly 0.85% of the sample. Source material: naive CD8+ T cells from blood, with Jurkat cell RNA spiked in. The label giving this sample's cell subset or site can be read as: FACS-sorted CD8+CD4-CCR7+CD45RA+ naive T cells. These receptors were obtained from a human donor in good health. Some libraries in this study had Jurkat cell RNA spiked in.

This sequence joins TRBV27 and TRBJ2-2; no clear D gene. CDR3 length: 17 amino acids. The V gene's germline CDR1 is MNHEY and CDR2 SMNVEV (reference sequence). Trimming took off 5 bases at V and 6 bases at J, with 22 bases between the two ends. Here the CDR3 DNA reads TGTGCCAGCAGTCCTCGCCCCTCCGGGCCCCCCGCCGGGGAGCTGTTTTTT. This gives the protein CASSPRPSGPPAGELFF.

There are many counts of this clonotype. The V call is TRBV3-1, the J call TRBJ2-7; either TRBD1 or TRBD2 may supply D (6 bases each). The CDR3 extends over 12 amino acids. Germline lookup yields CDR1 LGHDT and CDR2 YNNKEL (reference sequence). Trimming pared 8 bases from V and 6 bases from J, leaving 14 bases between. CDR3 loop: CASRGQGREQYF. The CDR3 region has the DNA TGTGCCAGCCGGGGGCAGGGTCGCGAGCAGTACTTC.